This T cell receptor beta chain was sequenced during a study of blood T cell repertoires in COVID-19. Across the study: The samples span acute and convalescent COVID-19 from the United States, Italy and Spain. T cells, B-cell-depleted T cells, or PBMCs provided the cDNA or gDNA that served as material.

Trimming shortened V by 4 bases and J by 3 bases, and 10 bases separated the two germline ends. Germline CDR1 reads GTSNPN; CDR2 reads SVGIG (reference sequence). The CDR3 is 12 amino acids. Per the original data handling: How many nucleated cells were present was estimated from reference gene primer amplification. Some clones are missing from TCRdb's copy, which holds only in-frame ones; the method was immunoSEQ multiplex PCR. V, J and clone size derive from that table, while D and trimming were established from the DNA sequence. The sample comprises about 190,000 clones, around nine tenths of which are singletons, and under 15% rests with the top ten.

The genes are TRBV30 and TRBJ2-7; D ambiguous. Input material: peripheral blood. The receptor was isolated from an older woman with COVID-19, enrolled during active disease. For the CDR3, the DNA is TGTGCCTGGAATGAGCGATACTACGAGCAGTACTTC. It specifies CAWNERYYEQYF.